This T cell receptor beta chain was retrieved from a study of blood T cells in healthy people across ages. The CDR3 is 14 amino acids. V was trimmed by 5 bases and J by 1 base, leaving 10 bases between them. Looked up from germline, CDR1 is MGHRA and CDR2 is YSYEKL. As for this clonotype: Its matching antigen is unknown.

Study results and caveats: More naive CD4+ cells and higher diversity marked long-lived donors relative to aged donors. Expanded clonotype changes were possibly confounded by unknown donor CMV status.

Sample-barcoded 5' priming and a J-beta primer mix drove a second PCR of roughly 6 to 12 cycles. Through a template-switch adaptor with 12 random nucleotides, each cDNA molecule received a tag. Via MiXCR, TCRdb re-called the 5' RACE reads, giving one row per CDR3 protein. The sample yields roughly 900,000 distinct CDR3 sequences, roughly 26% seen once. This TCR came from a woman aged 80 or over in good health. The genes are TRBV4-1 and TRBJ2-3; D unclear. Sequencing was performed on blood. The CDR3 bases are TGCGCCAGCAGCACCCGTTCCGGCACAGATACGCAGTATTTT. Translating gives CASSTRSGTDTQYF.